This is a list of T cell receptor beta chains from one sample in a study of blood T cell repertoires in COVID-19. Assay used: immunoSEQ multiplex PCR; TCRdb lists only in-frame clones, some missing. The sample yields 250,000 or so clones, about 89% seen once. The sequencing sample was made of peripheral blood. These receptors were obtained from a man aged 40-49 years with active or convalescent COVID-19. CDR3s include the opening cysteine and the closing phenylalanine or tryptophan. The order of the fields is V gene, clone size, CDR3 length, J gene, D gene, CDR3 protein, CDR3 DNA. The D gene is left open where the match is weak. Size values are once, few and many counts, or a class for expanded clones, and some rows have none.

TRBV3-1/TRBV3-2	once	16	TRBJ2-2	.	CASSQEGKGATGELFF	TGTGCCAGCAGCCAAGAAGGGAAAGGGGCCACCGGGGAGCTGTTTTTT
TRBV20-1	.	14	TRBJ2-7	TRBD2	CSASKASGIGEQYF	TGCAGTGCTAGTAAAGCTAGCGGTATCGGCGAGCAGTACTTC
TRBV7-3	.	13	TRBJ1-1	TRBD1	CASRGTANTEAFF	TGTGCCAGCAGAGGGACAGCGAACACTGAAGCTTTCTTT
TRBV30	.	15	TRBJ1-5	TRBD1	CAWSVRQGATQPQHF	TGTGCCTGGAGTGTACGACAGGGGGCTACCCAGCCCCAGCATTTT
TRBV13	.	15	TRBJ2-2	TRBD2	CASSFQRENTGELFF	TGTGCCAGCAGCTTCCAGCGGGAAAACACCGGGGAGCTGTTTTTT
TRBV27	once	14	TRBJ2-7	TRBD2	CASSYSGGSYEQYF	TGTGCCAGCAGTTATAGCGGGGGCTCCTACGAGCAGTACTTC
TRBV27	.	18	TRBJ2-7	.	CASSVRMGGALRGYEQYF	TGTGCCAGCAGTGTCAGGATGGGGGGGGCGCTACGCGGGTACGAGCAGTACTTC
TRBV30	once	11	TRBJ1-1	.	CAWSRGAEAFF	TGTGCCTGGAGTAGAGGCGCTGAAGCTTTCTTT
TRBV29-1	.	12	TRBJ1-1	.	CSVARDGTEAFF	TGCAGCGTTGCTAGAGACGGAACTGAAGCTTTCTTT
TRBV5-1	.	16	TRBJ1-1	.	CASSLVAGRMNTEAFF	TGCGCCAGCAGCTTGGTGGCAGGGCGAATGAACACTGAAGCTTTCTTT
TRBV12-3/TRBV12-4	.	13	TRBJ2-2	.	CASRESRAGELFF	TGTGCCAGCAGAGAATCGAGAGCCGGGGAGCTGTTTTTT
TRBV10-1	.	13	TRBJ1-5	.	CASSDTEEKPQHF	TGCGCCAGCAGTGATACGGAGGAGAAGCCCCAGCATTTT
TRBV2	.	16	TRBJ2-3	TRBD2	CASSPRWTSGTDTQYF	TGTGCCAGCAGCCCGAGGTGGACTAGCGGCACAGATACGCAGTATTTT
TRBV7-2	.	15	TRBJ1-5	.	CASSSTPRSNQPQHF	TGTGCCAGCAGCTCAACCCCCAGGAGCAATCAGCCCCAGCATTTT
TRBV7-3	.	16	TRBJ2-2	TRBD2	CASSRTSGLNTGELFF	TGTGCCAGCAGCCGCACTAGCGGGCTAAACACCGGGGAGCTGTTTTTT
TRBV6-5	.	12	TRBJ1-1	TRBD1	CASSSTGLEAFF	TGTGCCAGCAGTTCGACAGGGCTTGAAGCTTTCTTT
TRBV5-6	.	15	TRBJ1-4	.	CASSSGGGFNEKLFF	TGTGCCAGCAGCTCGGGGGGAGGATTTAATGAAAAACTGTTTTTT
TRBV11-2	.	13	TRBJ1-2	.	CASSLDRDYGYTF	TGTGCCAGCAGCTTAGACAGGGACTATGGCTACACCTTC
TRBV11-2	few	13	TRBJ2-3	TRBD2	CASRLAGADTQYF	TGTGCCAGCCGACTAGCGGGAGCAGATACGCAGTATTTT
TRBV27	.	13	TRBJ1-4	TRBD1	CASWTGEGEKLFF	TGTGCCAGCTGGACAGGGGAAGGAGAAAAACTGTTTTTT
TRBV5-1	.	15	TRBJ2-2	TRBD1	CASSSRTGKPGELFF	TGCGCCAGCAGCTCTCGGACAGGGAAGCCCGGGGAGCTGTTTTTT
TRBV9	.	13	TRBJ1-4	TRBD1	CASSADRSEKLFF	TGTGCCAGCAGCGCGGACAGGTCTGAAAAACTGTTTTTT
TRBV11-3	.	16	TRBJ2-2	.	CASSLAPGLYTGELFF	TGTGCCAGCAGCTTAGCCCCGGGACTTTACACCGGGGAGCTGTTTTTT
TRBV5-1	once	16	TRBJ1-4	.	CASSLSSVATNEKLFF	TGCGCCAGCAGCTTAAGTTCAGTGGCAACTAATGAAAAACTGTTTTTT
TRBV5-1	.	13	TRBJ2-7	TRBD1	CASSLGQGGEQYF	TGCGCCAGCAGCCTGGGACAGGGGGGGGAGCAGTACTTC
TRBV6-1	.	15	TRBJ1-5	.	CASSEDRVSNQPQHF	TGTGCCAGCAGTGAAGACAGGGTGAGCAATCAGCCCCAGCATTTT
TRBV11-3	.	17	TRBJ2-1	.	CASSYPLPGSTRTEQFF	TGTGCCAGCAGCTATCCCCTCCCCGGGTCGACCAGAACTGAGCAGTTCTTC
TRBV2	.	15	TRBJ1-1	TRBD1	CASNGPGQGLTEAFF	TGTGCCAGCAATGGGCCTGGACAGGGTTTGACTGAAGCTTTCTTT
TRBV2	.	15	TRBJ1-3	.	CASSGATPSGNTIYF	TGTGCCAGCAGTGGGGCCACCCCCTCTGGAAACACCATATATTTT
TRBV6-5	.	14	TRBJ2-3	.	CASSYRTPVDTQYF	TGTGCCAGCAGTTATCGGACTCCTGTCGATACGCAGTATTTT
TRBV19	.	14	TRBJ1-2	.	CASSIDTANYGYTF	TGTGCCAGTAGTATCGACACCGCTAACTATGGCTACACCTTC
TRBV4-1	.	15	TRBJ2-5	TRBD1	CASSQGAGGVKTQYF	TGCGCCAGCAGCCAAGGGGCAGGGGGAGTAAAGACCCAGTACTTC
TRBV6-6	.	13	TRBJ1-2	.	CATIHGGDNGYTF	TGTGCCACCATTCACGGGGGGGACAATGGCTACACCTTC
TRBV11-3	.	18	TRBJ2-5	TRBD2	CASSPLAGELLDQETQYF	TGTGCCAGCAGCCCCCTAGCGGGAGAGTTGCTAGACCAAGAGACCCAGTACTTC
TRBV14	.	19	TRBJ1-1	.	CASSLMGAPQGGSDTEAFF	TGTGCCAGCAGCCTCATGGGGGCCCCCCAAGGAGGCTCTGACACTGAAGCTTTCTTT
TRBV11-3	.	16	TRBJ2-1	TRBD2	CASSARQASGRYEQFF	TGTGCCAGCAGCGCTAGGCAGGCTAGCGGGAGGTATGAGCAGTTCTTC
TRBV6-5	once	15	TRBJ1-1	TRBD1	CASSPDRRRNTEAFF	TGTGCCAGCAGCCCGGACAGGAGGAGGAACACTGAAGCTTTCTTT
TRBV9	.	14	TRBJ1-5	.	CASSVDYGNQPQHF	TGTGCCAGCAGCGTAGACTACGGGAACCAGCCCCAGCATTTT
TRBV20-1	once	11	TRBJ2-7	.	CSARGAYEQYF	TGCAGTGCTAGGGGGGCGTACGAGCAGTACTTC
TRBV2	.	15	TRBJ1-2	.	CASSEALRSGYGYTF	TGTGCCAGCAGTGAAGCCCTAAGGAGCGGCTATGGCTACACCTTC
TRBV6-6	.	12	TRBJ2-7	TRBD1	CASGQGAGEQYF	TGTGCCAGCGGTCAGGGGGCGGGCGAGCAGTACTTC
TRBV6-5	.	14	TRBJ2-5	TRBD1	CASGTGGGLETQYF	TGTGCCAGCGGGACAGGGGGGGGTCTGGAGACCCAGTACTTC
TRBV24-1	.	13	TRBJ1-2	.	CATSDRVSYGYTF	TGTGCCACCAGTGACCGGGTCTCCTATGGCTACACCTTC
TRBV5-1	.	13	TRBJ2-2	.	CASSLRESGELFF	TGCGCCAGCAGCTTACGGGAATCCGGGGAGCTGTTTTTT
TRBV14	.	16	TRBJ2-5	TRBD2	CASSQGDSGRFKTQYF	TGTGCCAGCAGCCAAGGGGATAGCGGGAGGTTTAAGACCCAGTACTTC
TRBV3-1/TRBV3-2	.	15	TRBJ1-2	.	CASSQDSSGSYGYTF	TGTGCCAGCAGCCAAGATTCCTCGGGGTCCTATGGCTACACCTTC
TRBV27	once	14	TRBJ1-6	TRBD1	CASRGQGENSPLHF	TGTGCCAGCAGGGGACAGGGAGAGAATTCACCCCTCCACTTT
TRBV30	.	13	TRBJ1-6	.	CAWSPEPKSPLHF	TGTGCCTGGAGTCCTGAGCCCAAATCACCCCTCCACTTT
TRBV29-1	.	13	TRBJ2-3	.	CSVAGVGTDTQYF	TGCAGCGTGGCCGGGGTGGGCACAGATACGCAGTATTTT
TRBV2	once	12	TRBJ2-3	TRBD1	CATGTDTDTQYF	TGTGCCACCGGGACAGACACAGATACGCAGTATTTT
TRBV28	.	18	TRBJ1-4	TRBD1	CASSRIPGQSKPNEKLFF	TGTGCCAGCAGCCGAATACCGGGACAGAGCAAACCTAATGAAAAACTGTTTTTT
TRBV12-3/TRBV12-4	.	13	TRBJ2-7	.	CASSPTGSYEQYF	TGTGCCAGCAGCCCGACAGGATCCTACGAGCAGTACTTC
TRBV12-5	.	17	TRBJ1-5	TRBD1	CASGFSIQGASRQPQHF	TGTGCTAGTGGTTTTTCGATACAGGGGGCAAGTCGGCAGCCCCAGCATTTT
TRBV19	.	16	TRBJ2-3	.	CASSMTAGRRVDTQYF	TGTGCCAGTAGTATGACGGCGGGCAGGCGCGTAGATACGCAGTATTTT